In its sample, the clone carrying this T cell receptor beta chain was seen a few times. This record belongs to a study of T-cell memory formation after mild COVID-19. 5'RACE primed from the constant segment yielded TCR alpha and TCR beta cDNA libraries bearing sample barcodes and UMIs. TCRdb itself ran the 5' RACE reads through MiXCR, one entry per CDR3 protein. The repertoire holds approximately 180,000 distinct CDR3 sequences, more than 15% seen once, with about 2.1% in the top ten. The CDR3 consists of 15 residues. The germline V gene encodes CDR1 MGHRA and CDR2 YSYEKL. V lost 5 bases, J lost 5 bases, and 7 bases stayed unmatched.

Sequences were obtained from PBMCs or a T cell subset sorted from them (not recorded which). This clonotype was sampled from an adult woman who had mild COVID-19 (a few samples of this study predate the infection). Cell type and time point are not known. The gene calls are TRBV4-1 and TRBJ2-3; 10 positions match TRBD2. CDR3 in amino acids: CASSSTSGTQDTQYF. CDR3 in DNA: TGCGCCAGCAGCTCTACTAGCGGGACTCAAGATACGCAGTATTTT.